This passage covers 23 T cell receptor beta chains from one sample sequenced in a study of blood T cell repertoires in COVID-19. Clones were read by immunoSEQ multiplex PCR, and TCRdb kept only the in-frame ones, dropping some. The sample has about 97,000 clones; about four fifths are singletons. The sample consisted of peripheral blood. These receptors all come from a man between 35 and 55 years old with active or convalescent COVID-19.

The chain is built from TRBV7-2 and TRBJ2-3, with 10 positions matching TRBD2. The germline CDR1 and CDR2 sequences are SGHTA and FQGNSA. V shed 3 bases, J shed 4 bases, and the junction held 7 bases outside the gene matches. The CDR3 is 16 amino acids. This chain's CDR3 is CASSFPRTSGSDTQYF. The CDR3 bases are TGTGCCAGCAGCTTCCCCAGGACTAGCGGTTCAGATACGCAGTATTTT.

The chain combines TRBV11-2 with TRBJ2-3; 9 bases fit TRBD1. The CDR3 is made up of 17 amino acids. The V segment lost 3 bases and the J segment 1 base; nucleotides outside the gene matches: 8. Germline V gene sequence: CDR1 SGHAT, CDR2 FQNNGV. CDR3 residues: CASSLQDRGLGTDTQYF. The CDR3, as DNA: TGTGCCAGCAGCTTGCAGGACAGGGGCCTGGGCACAGATACGCAGTATTTT. The complete variable domain, with remaining parts taken from reference TRBV11-2 and TRBJ2-3, reads EAGVAQSPRYKIIEKRQSVAFWCNPISGHATLYWYQQILGQGPKLLIQFQNNGVVDDSQLPKDRFSAERLKGVDSTLKIQPAKLEDSAVYLCASSLQDRGLGTDTQYFGPGTRLTVL.

In its sample, this clone is large (0.1 to 1%). The rearrangement links TRBV9 to TRBJ1-2, with 9 nucleotides matching TRBD1. Germline CDR1 reads SGDLS; CDR2 reads YYNGEE. CDR3 size: 15 residues. The J segment lost 2 bases and the V segment lost 4 bases, leaving 6 bases of the junction unmatched. Here the CDR3 DNA reads TGTGCCAGCAGCCCAACCGGGACAGGGAACTATGGCTACACCTTC. This gives the protein CASSPTGTGNYGYTF.

The chain links TRBV21-1 to TRBJ2-1; the table gives TRBD2 as D, unverified against the DNA. TRBV21-1 is a pseudogene. The CDR3 is 18 residues long. The CDR3 DNA sequence: TGTGCCAGCAGCAAAACGTTTGAGGACTGCCCATGGAGCAATGAGCAGTTCTTC. This gives the protein CASSKTFEDCPWSNEQFF.

The chain uses TRBV24-1 and TRBJ1-3; a weak D match, TRBD1 (5 bases). Trimming left V 4 bases short and J 2 bases short, with 5 bases between. Germline-derived CDR1 and CDR2 are KGHDR and SFDVKD. This CDR3 is 13 amino acids long. CDR3 in amino acids: CATSDRAGNTIYF. CDR3 DNA: TGTGCCACCAGTGACAGGGCTGGAAACACCATATATTTT.

This chain links TRBV6-6 with TRBJ1-2; maybe TRBD1 (5 bases). V was trimmed by 2 bases and J by 0 bases, leaving 10 bases between them. The CDR3 consists of 15 residues. Germline-derived CDR1 and CDR2 are MNHNY and SVGAGI (reference sequence). The CDR3 sequence: CASSYRGTANYGYTF. As DNA, the CDR3 is TGTGCCAGCAGTTACAGGGGAACAGCTAACTATGGCTACACCTTC.

The rearrangement joins TRBV6-1 to TRBJ2-4; 9 bases match TRBD1. J was trimmed by 4 bases and V by 4 bases; bases with no gene match: 8. CDR3 length equals 16 residues. Germline-derived CDR1 and CDR2 are MNHNS and SASEGT. CDR3 sequence (DNA): TGTGCCAGCAGTGTCGGGGGACAGGGTGGAAAAAACATTCAGTACTTC. Protein sequence: CASSVGGQGGKNIQYF.

The sample holds one count of this clone. The chain combines TRBV5-4 with TRBJ1-2; D not certain. V was pared by 0 bases and J by 8 bases, with 11 bases between. In germline, CDR1 is SGHNT, CDR2 YYREEE (reference sequence). The CDR3 totals 13 residues. The CDR3 region is CASSLEEIGGYTF. In DNA, the CDR3 is TGTGCCAGCAGCTTGGAGGAGATCGGGGGCTACACCTTC.

The chain links TRBV19 to TRBJ1-1; D not resolved. V was trimmed by 1 base and J by 8 bases, leaving 11 bases between them. This CDR3 contains 13 residues. Germline V gene lookup returns CDR1 LNHDA and CDR2 SQIVND (reference sequence). CDR3 bases: TGTGCCAGTAGTATAGTGGAGTCTGGGGAAGCTTTCTTT. As protein: CASSIVESGEAFF.

This chain joins TRBV11-2 and TRBJ2-1, with 7 bases matching TRBD2. This CDR3 has 15 amino acids. Germline CDR1 reads SGHAT; CDR2 reads FQNNGV. The V and J ends lost 4 bases and 5 bases, in that order; junction bases with no gene match: 8. The CDR3 is CASSYPRGVNNEQFF. The CDR3 coding sequence is TGTGCCAGCAGCTACCCACGGGGGGTTAACAATGAGCAGTTCTTC.

The rearrangement joins TRBV5-5 to TRBJ2-2; 8 positions agree with TRBD1. The CDR3 runs 15 residues. Germline values: CDR1 SGHKS, CDR2 YYEKEE (reference sequence). The J segment lost 0 bases and the V segment lost 3 bases, leaving 1 base of the junction unmatched. The CDR3 here is CASSWGQANTGELFF. The CDR3 DNA reads as TGTGCCAGCAGCTGGGGACAGGCGAACACCGGGGAGCTGTTTTTT.

The genes are TRBV5-1 and TRBJ1-2; 10 nucleotides agree with TRBD1. With V trimmed by 4 bases and J by 2 bases, 2 bases remained unmatched. The CDR3 is 14 amino acids. Germline V gene lookup returns CDR1 SGHRS and CDR2 YFSETQ. CDR3 sequence: CASSPTGGNYGYTF. The CDR3 nucleotides are TGCGCCAGCAGCCCGACAGGGGGCAACTATGGCTACACCTTC. The whole variable domain, remainder taken from reference TRBV5-1 and TRBJ1-2, is KAGVTQTPRYLIKTRGQQVTLSCSPISGHRSVSWYQQTPGQGLQFLFEYFSETQRNKGNFPGRFSGRQFSNSRSEMNVSTLELGDSALYLCASSPTGGNYGYTFGSGTRLTVV.

V gene TRBV5-1 combines with J gene TRBJ2-7; possible D gene TRBD1, 6 bases. V lost 2 bases and J 3 bases, leaving 12 bases between the germline ends. Germline CDR1 is SGHRS and CDR2 is YFSETQ. This CDR3 region has 14 residues. The CDR3 sequence is CASSLDRSGYEQYF. Written as DNA, the CDR3 is TGCGCCAGCAGCTTAGACAGGTCAGGCTACGAGCAGTACTTC.

This clone was counted only a few times. DNA of the CDR3: TGTGCCAGTAGTAGGCCCTCTGACAGGGGTCATCAGCCCCAGCATTTT. Protein product: CASSRPSDRGHQPQHF. The V gene is TRBV19, the J gene TRBJ1-5; 8 bases are a match to TRBD1. This CDR3 contains 16 residues. Germline lookup yields CDR1 LNHDA and CDR2 SQIVND (reference sequence). V gave up 4 bases and J gave up 5 bases; unmatched junction bases: 10.

The genes are TRBV19 and TRBJ1-3, with unresolved D. Germline V CDR1 and CDR2: LNHDA, SQIVND (reference sequence). The CDR3 has 16 residues. V lost 2 bases and J lost 0, with 11 bases in between. CDR3 in DNA: TGTGCCAGTAGTATACTGTCGGGAAGCTCTGGAAACACCATATATTTT. Translation gives CASSILSGSSGNTIYF.

V and J are TRBV19 and TRBJ1-4, with 8 bases matching TRBD1. Per germline, CDR1 LNHDA and CDR2 SQIVND (reference sequence). The CDR3 extends over 15 amino acids. Trimming at V came to 4 bases and at J to 3 bases, leaving 4 bases not matched to a gene. Written as DNA, the CDR3 is TGTGCCAGTAGTACCCGACAGGGGTCTAATGAAAAACTGTTTTTT. Amino acids: CASSTRQGSNEKLFF.

This clone was seen more than once but under ten times. The V call is TRBV27, the J call TRBJ2-1, with D tentatively TRBD1 (6 bases). Between the trimmed V and J ends, which lost 7 bases and 7 bases, there was a span of 11 bases. There are 12 residues in the CDR3. Germline CDR1 and CDR2: MNHEY and SMNVEV (reference sequence). CDR3 loop: CASTTGRNEQFF. The CDR3 DNA reads as TGTGCCAGCACCACAGGGCGGAATGAGCAGTTCTTC.

This clone was observed a handful of times. The rearrangement joins TRBV7-2 to TRBJ1-2; 7 bases line up with TRBD1. The CDR3 spans 15 residues. V lost 1 base and J lost 0; bases outside the gene matches: 2. Germline V gene sequence: CDR1 SGHTA, CDR2 FQGNSA. Written as DNA, the CDR3 is TGTGCCAGCAGCTTAGGGGGACAGCCTAACTATGGCTACACCTTC. Its protein product is CASSLGGQPNYGYTF. Based on the CDR3 plus reference TRBV7-2 and TRBJ1-2, the full variable domain is GAGVSQSPSNKVTEKGKDVELRCDPISGHTALYWYRQSLGQGLEFLIYFQGNSAPDKSGLPSDRFSAERTGGSVSTLTIQRTQQEDSAVYLCASSLGGQPNYGYTFGSGTRLTVV.

Here the CDR3 DNA reads TGTGCCAGCAGCTTTTCCTTAGGACAGGTACTGGCGAGGGGGGAGACCCAGTACTTC. It encodes CASSFSLGQVLARGETQYF. The rearrangement links TRBV7-9 to TRBJ2-5; 7 nucleotides match TRBD1. The CDR3 extends over 19 amino acids. Germline V lookup: CDR1 SEHNR, CDR2 FQNEAQ (reference sequence). Trimming took 3 bases from V and 5 from J; bases not matched to a gene: 21.

This clone came up a few times. Other DNA sequences within the sample encode an identical CDR3. The chain joins TRBV6-5 to TRBJ1-1; D may be TRBD1 (5 bases). This CDR3 is built from 13 residues. Trimming shortened V by 2 bases and J by 4 bases, and 8 bases separated the two germline ends. CDR1 and CDR2 (germline): MNHEY, SVGAGI. The CDR3 region is CASSYVGGTEAFF. The CDR3 bases are TGTGCCAGCAGTTACGTGGGGGGCACTGAAGCTTTCTTT.

This chain links TRBV7-2 with TRBJ2-5; the D gene is possibly TRBD2 (6 bases). V lost 2 bases and J 4 bases, leaving 14 bases between the germline ends. The germline V gene has CDR1 SGHTA and CDR2 FQGNSA. This CDR3 contains 15 residues. In DNA form, the CDR3 reads TGTGCCAGCAGCTTACGGGGACTTAGGGGAGAGACCCAGTACTTC. As protein: CASSLRGLRGETQYF.

The rearrangement joins TRBV6-4 to TRBJ1-1; the D gene is possibly TRBD1 (5 bases). Germline CDR1 is MRHNA and CDR2 is SNTAGT. Trimming cost V 0 bases and J 4 bases, with 12 bases left between them. The CDR3 sequence is 15 residues long. Written as DNA, the CDR3 is TGTGCCAGCAGTGACTCTGGGACTCAGAGCACTGAAGCTTTCTTT. It encodes CASSDSGTQSTEAFF.

This clone was recorded only once. V usage is TRBV9 and J usage is TRBJ2-5; maybe TRBD1 (6 bases). V lost 2 bases, J lost 6 bases, and 14 bases lay in between. Germline CDR1 and CDR2: SGDLS and YYNGEE. There are 14 residues in the CDR3. In DNA form, the CDR3 reads TGTGCCAGCAGCGTTGGGTCAGGGGTACAGACCCAGTACTTC. Translated: CASSVGSGVQTQYF. Filled out from reference TRBV9 and TRBJ2-5, the complete variable domain reads DSGVTQTPKHLITATGQRVTLRCSPRSGDLSVYWYQQSLDQGLQFLIQYYNGEERAKGNILERFSAQQFPDLHSELNLSSLELGDSALYFCASSVGSGVQTQYFGPGTRLLVL.